This TCR beta chain derives from a study of PD-1 blockade in mismatch repair-deficient tumors (dated by TCRdb to 2017 to 2019). Background on the whole study: The trial enrolled fewer than 90 consecutive patients with roughly twelve mismatch repair-deficient cancer types between 2013 and 2016, all previously treated and progressing. Deep sequencing of TCR CDR3 regions was used to track tumor-associated T cell clones in peripheral blood of patients responding to PD-1 blockade. Broad study findings and their caveats: After pembrolizumab, tumor-resident clones, which were often undetectable in blood before treatment, expanded rapidly and then contracted, generally ahead of radiologic responses.

The library was made by the immunoSEQ multiplex PCR assay. The source is immuneACCESS, and TCRdb retained only in-frame sequences with V and J called. Part of the clones is not carried over; for the studies checked, unresolved V genes explain less than half of this, and the remainder is unexplained. Present in this sample are roughly 120,000 clones, about three quarters of which were seen just once. About 5.1% of the sample goes to the ten largest clones. For each enrolled patient, mismatch repair deficiency was established using either polymerase chain reaction or immunohistochemistry. TCR sequencing was carried out for a few patients who responded to pembrolizumab therapy. The phase II trial prospectively evaluated PD-1 blockade with pembrolizumab in advanced mismatch repair-deficient cancers, independent of tissue of origin. Serial peripheral blood T cell samples were collected before and at multiple times after starting PD-1 blockade. The timing of each blood sample was reported as weeks after the first dose of pembrolizumab.

Spanning cysteine to phenylalanine, the CDR3 consists of 13 amino acids. Just the 39-base CDR3 DNA is kept, in frame starting at base 1. At the junction V is shortened by 2 bases and J by 6 bases, with 7 bases in between. For CDR1 and CDR2, the germline V gene lists MNHNS and SASEGT. Turning to this clone: The antigen it binds to is not known. Base qualities are not recorded, but no much larger clone differs from it by a single base.

The rearranged segments are TRBV6-1 and TRBJ2-2; confidence is insufficient to name the D gene. The specimen was peripheral blood, collected 60 to 65 weeks after starting pembrolizumab. The receptor comes from an adult with mismatch repair-deficient cancer. The CDR3 amino acid sequence is: CASSELFPGELFF. The DNA is as follows: TGTGCCAGCAGTGAACTATTCCCCGGGGAGCTGTTTTTT.